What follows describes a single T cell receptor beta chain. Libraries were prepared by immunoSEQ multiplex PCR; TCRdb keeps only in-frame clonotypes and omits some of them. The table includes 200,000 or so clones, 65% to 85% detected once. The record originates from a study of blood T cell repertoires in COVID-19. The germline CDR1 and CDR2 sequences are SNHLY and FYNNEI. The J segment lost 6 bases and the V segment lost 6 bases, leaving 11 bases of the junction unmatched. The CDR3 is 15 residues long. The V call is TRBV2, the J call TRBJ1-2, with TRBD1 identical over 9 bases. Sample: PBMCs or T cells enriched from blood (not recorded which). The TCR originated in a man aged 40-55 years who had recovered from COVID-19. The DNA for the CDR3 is TGTGCCAGCAGCTTCCTTCCGGGACAGGGTCATGGCTACACCTTC. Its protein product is CASSFLPGQGHGYTF. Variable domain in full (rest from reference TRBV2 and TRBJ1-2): EPEVTQTPSHQVTQMGQEVILRCVPISNHLYFYWYRQILGQKVEFLVSFYNNEISEKSEIFDDQFSVERPDGSNFTLKIRSTKLEDSAMYFCASSFLPGQGHGYTFGSGTRLTVV.